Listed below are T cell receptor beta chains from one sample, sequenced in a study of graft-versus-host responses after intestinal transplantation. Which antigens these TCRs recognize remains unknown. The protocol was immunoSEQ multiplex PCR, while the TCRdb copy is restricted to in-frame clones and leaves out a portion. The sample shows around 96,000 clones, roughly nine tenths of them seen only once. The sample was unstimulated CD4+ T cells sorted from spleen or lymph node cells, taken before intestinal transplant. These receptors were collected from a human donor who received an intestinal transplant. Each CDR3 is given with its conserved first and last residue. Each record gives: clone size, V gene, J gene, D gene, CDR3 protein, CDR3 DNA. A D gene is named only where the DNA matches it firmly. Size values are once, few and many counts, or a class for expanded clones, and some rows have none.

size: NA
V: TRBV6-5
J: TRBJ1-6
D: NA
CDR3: CASSAGGQGDSPLHF
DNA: TGTGCCAGCAGTGCGGGAGGGCAGGGCGATTCACCCCTCCACTTT

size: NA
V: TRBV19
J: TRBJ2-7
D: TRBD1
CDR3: CASSTPGQGVEEQYF
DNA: TGTGCCAGTAGTACCCCGGGACAGGGGGTAGAAGAGCAGTACTTC

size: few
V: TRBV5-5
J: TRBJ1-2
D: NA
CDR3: CASSGAANYGYTF
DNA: TGTGCCAGCAGTGGGGCAGCTAACTATGGCTACACCTTC

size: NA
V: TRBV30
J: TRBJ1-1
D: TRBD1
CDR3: CAWRPLQGAGVNTEAFF
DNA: TGTGCCTGGAGGCCACTACAGGGGGCTGGGGTGAACACTGAAGCTTTCTTT

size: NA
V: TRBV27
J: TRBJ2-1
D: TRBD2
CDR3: CASSLQAGGARYNEQFF
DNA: TGTGCCAGCAGTTTACAGGCGGGGGGGGCTCGTTACAATGAGCAGTTCTTC

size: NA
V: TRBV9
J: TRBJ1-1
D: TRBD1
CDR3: CASSTIDRGGPEAFF
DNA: TGTGCCAGCAGTACGATTGACAGGGGAGGCCCTGAAGCTTTCTTT

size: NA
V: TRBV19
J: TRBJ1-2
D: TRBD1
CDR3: CASSIRQGYGYTF
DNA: TGTGCCAGTAGTATTAGACAGGGCTATGGCTACACCTTC

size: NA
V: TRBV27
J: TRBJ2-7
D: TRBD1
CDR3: CASSLLGTGTSYEQYF
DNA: TGTGCCAGCAGTTTGCTCGGGACAGGGACTTCCTACGAGCAGTACTTC

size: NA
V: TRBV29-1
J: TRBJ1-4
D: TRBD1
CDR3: CSATSGQGEREKLFF
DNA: TGCAGCGCCACGTCGGGACAGGGTGAGCGTGAAAAACTGTTTTTT

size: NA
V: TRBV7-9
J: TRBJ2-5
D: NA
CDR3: CASSLGGQETQYF
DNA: TGTGCCAGCAGCTTGGGGGGGCAGGAGACCCAGTACTTC

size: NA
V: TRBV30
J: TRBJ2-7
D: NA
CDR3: CAWSGGYEQYF
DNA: TGTGCCTGGAGTGGAGGCTACGAGCAGTACTTC

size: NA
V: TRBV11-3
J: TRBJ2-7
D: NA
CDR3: CASSPTRSSYEQYF
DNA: TGTGCCAGCTCCCCAACACGGAGCTCCTACGAGCAGTACTTC

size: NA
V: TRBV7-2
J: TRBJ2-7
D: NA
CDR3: CASTPGGSRYEQYF
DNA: TGTGCCAGCACCCCCGGGGGATCTCGCTACGAGCAGTACTTC

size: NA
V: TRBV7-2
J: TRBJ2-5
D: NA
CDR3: CASSLVGGAEFGTQYF
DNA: TGTGCCAGCAGCTTAGTAGGGGGGGCTGAATTTGGGACCCAGTACTTC

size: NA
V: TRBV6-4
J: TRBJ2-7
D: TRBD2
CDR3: CASSDEAGGSYEQYF
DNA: TGTGCCAGCAGTGACGAAGCGGGGGGATCGTACGAGCAGTACTTC

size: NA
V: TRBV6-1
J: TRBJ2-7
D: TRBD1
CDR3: CASSEARTGAYEQYF
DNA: TGTGCCAGCAGTGAAGCTCGGACAGGGGCGTACGAGCAGTACTTC

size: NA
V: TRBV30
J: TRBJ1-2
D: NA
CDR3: CAWGRRSRRDPLDYGYTF
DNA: TGTGCCTGGGGGAGGAGATCCCGCAGGGACCCTCTGGACTATGGCTACACCTTC

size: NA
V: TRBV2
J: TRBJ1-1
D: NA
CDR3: CASTKYPNTEAFF
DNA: TGTGCCAGCACTAAGTATCCGAACACTGAAGCTTTCTTT

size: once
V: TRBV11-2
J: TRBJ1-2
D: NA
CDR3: CASSPTRGFDGYTF
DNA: TGTGCCAGCAGCCCGACTCGGGGATTCGATGGCTACACCTTC

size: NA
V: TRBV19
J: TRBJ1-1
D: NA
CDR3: CASSRQIQAFF
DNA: TGTGCCAGTAGTAGACAGATACAAGCTTTCTTT

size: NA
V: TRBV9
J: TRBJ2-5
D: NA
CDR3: CASSIGQQETQYF
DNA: TGTGCCAGCAGCATTGGGCAGCAAGAGACCCAGTACTTC

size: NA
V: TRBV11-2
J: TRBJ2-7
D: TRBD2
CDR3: CASSLGLAGYEQYF
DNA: TGTGCCAGCAGCTTAGGACTAGCGGGGTACGAGCAGTACTTC

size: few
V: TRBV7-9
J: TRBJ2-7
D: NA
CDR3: CASSPWRAGGYEQYF
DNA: TGTGCCAGCAGCCCCTGGAGAGCGGGTGGCTACGAGCAGTACTTC

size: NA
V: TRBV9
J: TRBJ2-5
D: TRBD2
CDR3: CASSVGASGWGQETQYF
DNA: TGTGCCAGCAGCGTAGGGGCTAGCGGGTGGGGCCAAGAGACCCAGTACTTC

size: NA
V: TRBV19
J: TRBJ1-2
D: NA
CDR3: CASSISLAGVYGYTF
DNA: TGTGCCAGTAGTATATCCCTGGCGGGAGTCTATGGCTACACCTTC

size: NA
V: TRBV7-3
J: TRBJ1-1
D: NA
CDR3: CASSLDRETQAFF
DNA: TGTGCCAGCAGCTTAGATCGCGAAACCCAAGCTTTCTTT

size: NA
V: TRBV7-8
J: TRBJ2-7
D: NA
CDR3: CASSLGLGFGIYEQYF
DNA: TGTGCCAGCAGCTTAGGGTTAGGTTTCGGGATCTACGAGCAGTACTTC

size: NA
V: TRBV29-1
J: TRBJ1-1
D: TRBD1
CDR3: CSGRDSFMNTEAFF
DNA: TGCAGCGGCCGGGACAGCTTTATGAACACTGAAGCTTTCTTT

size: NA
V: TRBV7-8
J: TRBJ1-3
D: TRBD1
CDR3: CASSLMGQGMGNTIYF
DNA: TGTGCCAGCAGCTTAATGGGACAGGGGATGGGAAACACCATATATTTT

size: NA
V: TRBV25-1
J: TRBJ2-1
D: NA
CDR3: CASTSPGSYNEQFF
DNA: TGTGCCAGCACTTCGCCAGGCTCCTACAATGAGCAGTTCTTC

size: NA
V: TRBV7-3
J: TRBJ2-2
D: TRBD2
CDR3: CASSSNAGVPGELFF
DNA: TGTGCCAGCAGCTCCAACGCGGGGGTACCCGGGGAGCTGTTTTTT